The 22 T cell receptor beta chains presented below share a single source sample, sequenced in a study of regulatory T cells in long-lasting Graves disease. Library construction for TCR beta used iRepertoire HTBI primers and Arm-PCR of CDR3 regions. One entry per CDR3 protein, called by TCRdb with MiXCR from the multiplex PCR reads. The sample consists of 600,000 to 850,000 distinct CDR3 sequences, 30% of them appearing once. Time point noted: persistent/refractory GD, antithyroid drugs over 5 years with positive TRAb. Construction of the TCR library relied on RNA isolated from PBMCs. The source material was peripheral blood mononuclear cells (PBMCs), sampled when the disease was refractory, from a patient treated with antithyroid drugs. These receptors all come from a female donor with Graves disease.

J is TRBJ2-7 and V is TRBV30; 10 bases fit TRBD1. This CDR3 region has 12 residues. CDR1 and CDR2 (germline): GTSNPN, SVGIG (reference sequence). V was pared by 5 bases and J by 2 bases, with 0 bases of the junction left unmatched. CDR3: CAWGQGAYEQYF. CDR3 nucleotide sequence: TGTGCCTGGGGACAGGGGGCCTACGAGCAGTACTTC.

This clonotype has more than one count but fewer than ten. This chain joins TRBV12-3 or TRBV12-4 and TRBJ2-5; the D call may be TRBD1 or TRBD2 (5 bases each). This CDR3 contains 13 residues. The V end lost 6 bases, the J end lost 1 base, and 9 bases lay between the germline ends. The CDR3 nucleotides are TGTGCCAGCAGACCGGGACCCCAAGAGACCCAGTACTTC. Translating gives CASRPGPQETQYF.

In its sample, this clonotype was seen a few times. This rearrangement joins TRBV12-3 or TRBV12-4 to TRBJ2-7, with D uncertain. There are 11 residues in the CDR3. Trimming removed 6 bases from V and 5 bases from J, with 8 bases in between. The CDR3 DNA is TGTGCCAGCAGGCGAATTAACGAGCAGTACTTC. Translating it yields CASRRINEQYF.

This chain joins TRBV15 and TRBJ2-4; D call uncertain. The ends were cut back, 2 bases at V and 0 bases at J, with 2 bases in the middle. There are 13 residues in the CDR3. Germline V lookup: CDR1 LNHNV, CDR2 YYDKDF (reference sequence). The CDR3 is CATSRSAKNIQYF. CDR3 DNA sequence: TGTGCCACCAGCAGATCAGCCAAAAACATTCAGTACTTC.

CDR3 residues: CARVGQEEGGGQETQYF. For the CDR3, the DNA is TGTGCCAGGGTAGGACAGGAGGAAGGGGGCGGCCAAGAGACCCAGTACTTC. V gene TRBV28 combines with J gene TRBJ2-5; TRBD1 matches at 7 bases. Losses at the gene ends were 9 bases for V and 1 base for J; bases not matched to a gene: 17. From germline, CDR1 is MDHEN and CDR2 SYDVKM. CDR3 size: 17 residues.

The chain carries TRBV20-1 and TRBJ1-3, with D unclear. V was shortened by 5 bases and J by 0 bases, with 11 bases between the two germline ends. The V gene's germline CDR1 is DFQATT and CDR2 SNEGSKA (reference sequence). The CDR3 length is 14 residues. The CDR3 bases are TGCAGTGCTCTCCTGACGGTCTCTGGAAACACCATATATTTT. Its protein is CSALLTVSGNTIYF.

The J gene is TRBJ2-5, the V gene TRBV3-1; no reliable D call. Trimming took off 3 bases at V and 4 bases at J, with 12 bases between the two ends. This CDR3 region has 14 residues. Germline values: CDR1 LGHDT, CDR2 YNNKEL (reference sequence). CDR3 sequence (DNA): TGTGCCAGCAGCCAGAAACGTGGGCGAGAGACCCAGTACTTC. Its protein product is CASSQKRGRETQYF.

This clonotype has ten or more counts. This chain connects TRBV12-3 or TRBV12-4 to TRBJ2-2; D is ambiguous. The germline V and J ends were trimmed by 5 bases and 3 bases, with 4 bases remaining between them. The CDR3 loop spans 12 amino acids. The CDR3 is CASSPYTGELFF. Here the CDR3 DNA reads TGTGCCAGCAGTCCGTACACCGGGGAGCTGTTTTTT.

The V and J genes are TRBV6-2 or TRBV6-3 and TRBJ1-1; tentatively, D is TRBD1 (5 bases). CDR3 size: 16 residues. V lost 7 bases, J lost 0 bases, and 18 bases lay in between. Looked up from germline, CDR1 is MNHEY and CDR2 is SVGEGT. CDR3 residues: CASIGVVTAMNTEAFF. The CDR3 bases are TGTGCCAGCATCGGAGTCGTGACAGCCATGAACACTGAAGCTTTCTTT.

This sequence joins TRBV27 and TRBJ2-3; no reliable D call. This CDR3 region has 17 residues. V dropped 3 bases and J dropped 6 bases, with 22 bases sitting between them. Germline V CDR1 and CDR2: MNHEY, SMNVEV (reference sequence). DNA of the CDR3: TGTGCCAGCAGTTTCCTCCAGGCTTACCACATACGCGATACGCAGTATTTT. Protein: CASSFLQAYHIRDTQYF.

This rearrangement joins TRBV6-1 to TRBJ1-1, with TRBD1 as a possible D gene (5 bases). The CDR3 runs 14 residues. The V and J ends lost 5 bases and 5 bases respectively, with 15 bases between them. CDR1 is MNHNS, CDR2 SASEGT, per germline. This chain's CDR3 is CASSTRQGRTEAFF. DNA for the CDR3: TGTGCCAGCAGTACCCGCCAGGGACGGACTGAAGCTTTCTTT.

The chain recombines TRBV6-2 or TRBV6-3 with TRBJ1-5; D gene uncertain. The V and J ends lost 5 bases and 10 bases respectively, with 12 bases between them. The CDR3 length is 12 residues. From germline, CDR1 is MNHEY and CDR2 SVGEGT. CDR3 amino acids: CASSPIHHPQHF. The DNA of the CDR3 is TGTGCCAGCAGTCCCATCCACCATCCCCAGCATTTT.

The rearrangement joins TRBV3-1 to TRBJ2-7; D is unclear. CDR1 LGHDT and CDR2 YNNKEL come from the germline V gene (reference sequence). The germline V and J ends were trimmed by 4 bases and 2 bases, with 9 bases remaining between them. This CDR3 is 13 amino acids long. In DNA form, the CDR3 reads TGTGCCAGCAGCCGGGCCATCGCCTACGAGCAGTACTTC. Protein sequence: CASSRAIAYEQYF.

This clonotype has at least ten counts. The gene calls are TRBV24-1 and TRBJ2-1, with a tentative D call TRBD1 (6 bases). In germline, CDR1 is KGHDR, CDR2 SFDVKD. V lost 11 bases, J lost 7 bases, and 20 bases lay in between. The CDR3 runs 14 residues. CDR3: CAISRGIGLNEQFF. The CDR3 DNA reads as TGTGCCATCAGCAGGGGAATTGGCTTGAATGAGCAGTTCTTC.

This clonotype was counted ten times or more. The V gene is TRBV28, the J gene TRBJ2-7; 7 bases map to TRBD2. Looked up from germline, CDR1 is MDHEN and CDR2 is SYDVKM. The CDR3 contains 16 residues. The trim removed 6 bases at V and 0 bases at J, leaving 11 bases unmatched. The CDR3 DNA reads TGTGCCAGCAGCCCCTTTCTGGCTAGCGGCTCCTACGAGCAGTACTTC. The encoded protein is CASSPFLASGSYEQYF.

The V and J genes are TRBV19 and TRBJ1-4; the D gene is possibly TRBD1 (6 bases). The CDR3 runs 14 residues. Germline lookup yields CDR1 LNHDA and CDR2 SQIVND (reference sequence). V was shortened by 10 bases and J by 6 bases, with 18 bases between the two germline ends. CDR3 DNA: TGTGCCACTATGAACAGGGCTGTGGATGAAAAACTGTTTTTT. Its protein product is CATMNRAVDEKLFF.

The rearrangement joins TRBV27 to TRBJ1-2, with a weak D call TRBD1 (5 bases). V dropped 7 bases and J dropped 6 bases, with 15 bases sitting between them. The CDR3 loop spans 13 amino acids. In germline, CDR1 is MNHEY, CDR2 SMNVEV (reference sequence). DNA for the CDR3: TGTGCCAGCACGCTTGGGGCCGGCCATGGCTACACCTTC. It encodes CASTLGAGHGYTF.

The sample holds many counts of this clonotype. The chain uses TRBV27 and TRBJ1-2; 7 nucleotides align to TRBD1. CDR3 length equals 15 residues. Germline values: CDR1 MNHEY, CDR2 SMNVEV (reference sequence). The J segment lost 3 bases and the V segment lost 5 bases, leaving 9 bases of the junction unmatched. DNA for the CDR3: TGTGCCAGCAGTCTAACAAGGGGGCGGTACTATGGCTACACCTTC. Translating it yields CASSLTRGRYYGYTF.

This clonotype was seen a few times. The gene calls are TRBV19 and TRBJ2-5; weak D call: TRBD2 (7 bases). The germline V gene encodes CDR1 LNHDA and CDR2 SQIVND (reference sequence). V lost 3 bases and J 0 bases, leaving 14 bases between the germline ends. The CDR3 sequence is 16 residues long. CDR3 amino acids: CASSIPAGAYQETQYF. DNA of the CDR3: TGTGCCAGTAGTATCCCCGCGGGGGCGTACCAAGAGACCCAGTACTTC.

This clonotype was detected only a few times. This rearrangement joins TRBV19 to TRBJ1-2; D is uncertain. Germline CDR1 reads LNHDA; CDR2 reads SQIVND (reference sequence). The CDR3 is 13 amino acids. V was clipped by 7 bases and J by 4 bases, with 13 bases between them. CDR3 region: CASKGDLGYGYTF. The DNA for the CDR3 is TGTGCCAGTAAGGGTGACCTCGGCTATGGCTACACCTTC.

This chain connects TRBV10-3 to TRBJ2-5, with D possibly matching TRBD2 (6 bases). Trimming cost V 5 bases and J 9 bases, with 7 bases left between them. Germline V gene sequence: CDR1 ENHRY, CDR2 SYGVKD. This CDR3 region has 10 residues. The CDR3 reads CAISWRAQYF. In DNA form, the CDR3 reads TGTGCCATCAGTTGGAGGGCCCAGTACTTC.

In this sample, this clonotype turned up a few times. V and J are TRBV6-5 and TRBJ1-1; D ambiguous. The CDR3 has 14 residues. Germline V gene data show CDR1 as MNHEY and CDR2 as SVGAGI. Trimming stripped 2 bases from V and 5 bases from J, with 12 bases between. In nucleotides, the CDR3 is TGTGCCAGCAGTTACCTAGGGTCCGGGACTGAAGCTTTCTTT. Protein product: CASSYLGSGTEAFF.